A selection of T cell receptor beta chains follows, all from one sample in a study of blood T cell repertoires in COVID-19. Clones were read by immunoSEQ multiplex PCR, and TCRdb kept only the in-frame ones, dropping some. The data hold about 140,000 clones, with approximately 84% observed a single time. Sequencing was carried out using peripheral blood. The source of these receptors is a human donor in a cohort sampled during active COVID-19. Each CDR3 is given without its conserved first and last residue. Where a row states a size, it is once, few, many or the class of an expanded clone; other rows omit it.

.	TRBV3-1/TRBV3-2	TRBJ1-1	ASRQVPPRQAGTEAF
.	TRBV4-1	TRBJ2-5	ASSRTPGLAYPETQY
.	TRBV6-2/TRBV6-3	TRBJ2-3	ASSYGAGAPDTQY
.	TRBV28	TRBJ1-1	ASRPRQGPGVIAF
.	TRBV3-1/TRBV3-2	TRBJ1-3	ATTPSGFVGNTIY
.	TRBV7-9	TRBJ2-5	ATQRGIQETQY
.	TRBV7-2	TRBJ2-5	ASSSDRASPGETQY
.	TRBV6-5	TRBJ2-7	ASSKLGHYEQY
.	TRBV5-1	TRBJ1-1	ASSAGQLMNTEAF
.	TRBV7-3	TRBJ2-3	ASSLKTADTQY
.	TRBV9	TRBJ2-1	ASSVVGAGGDNEQF
.	TRBV19	TRBJ2-3	ASSELAKDTQY
.	TRBV5-4	TRBJ1-4	ASSLGVRWEKLF
.	TRBV11-2	TRBJ2-7	ASSATQGLGYEQY
.	TRBV11-2	TRBJ2-7	ASSLASVYEQY
once	TRBV7-3	TRBJ2-5	ASSLGGKYQETQY
.	TRBV6-2/TRBV6-3	TRBJ2-3	ASSYTIAGGNTDTQY
.	TRBV4-3	TRBJ1-5	ASSQAAGYNQPQH
.	TRBV11-2	TRBJ2-5	ASSLAGVIGETQY
.	TRBV14	TRBJ2-3	ASSQGGGPWAPSTDTQY
.	TRBV10-3	TRBJ1-6	AISEIQTLVGDSPLH
.	TRBV10-3	TRBJ2-1	ATSGGDNEQF
.	TRBV7-7	TRBJ2-5	ASGTSGGDRETQY
.	TRBV11-2	TRBJ2-2	ASSHNRGNTGELF
.	TRBV7-2	TRBJ2-3	ASSRRTGSERTDTQY
few	TRBV5-4	TRBJ1-2	ASSPRGAFGYT
.	TRBV30	TRBJ2-5	AWSGRGETQY
few	TRBV4-1	TRBJ1-2	ASSQDGAALYGYT
.	TRBV18	TRBJ1-5	ASNRDSGSSNQPQH
.	TRBV27	TRBJ1-2	ASSLTRDYGYT
few	TRBV21-1	TRBJ2-7	ASSKVRQGTYEQY
.	TRBV6-5	TRBJ1-1	ASEQGFMAEAF
.	TRBV28	TRBJ1-5	ASSPPPGLGSGDQPQH
once	TRBV7-2	TRBJ1-1	ASSPRPGTGADTEAF
.	TRBV4-3	TRBJ1-2	ASSQVAGNGYT
.	TRBV3-1/TRBV3-2	TRBJ2-5	ASSPPSGGEETQY
.	TRBV2	TRBJ1-1	ASSEVTGPNTEAF
.	TRBV5-4	TRBJ2-7	ASSTLTGDGEQY
.	TRBV5-8	TRBJ2-5	ASSLVSGTQY
.	TRBV5-4	TRBJ2-6	ASRLRSGANVLT